This TCR beta chain was identified during a study of cytomegalovirus exposure and HLA in healthy donors. Trimming took 0 bases from V and 2 from J, leaving 12 bases between them. The CDR3 covers 16 residues. Germline values: CDR1 SGDLS, CDR2 YYNGEE. It was with 60 Vbeta and 13 Jbeta primers that the PCR ran. Sequencing was performed with immunoSEQ multiplex PCR; in TCRdb, only in-frame clones are kept and a portion is missing. The data show about 120,000 clones, roughly 70% seen once. The rearrangement uses TRBV9 and TRBJ1-3, with a weak D call TRBD1 (6 bases). This sequence was found in a woman between 40 and 55 years old in good health and CMV-seropositive. Sequencing input: PBMCs. In nucleotides, the CDR3 is TGTGCCAGCAGCGTAGAACAGGGCTTGACTGGAAACACCATATATTTT. This gives the protein CASSVEQGLTGNTIYF.